The rows below give T cell receptor beta chains drawn from one sample of a study of cytomegalovirus exposure and HLA in healthy donors. Libraries were prepared by immunoSEQ multiplex PCR; TCRdb keeps only in-frame clonotypes and omits some of them. The sample yields about 140,000 clones, approximately 70% seen once. The sample comprised PBMCs. The receptors stem from a woman aged 55-70 years in good health and CMV-seronegative. CDR3s include the opening cysteine and the closing phenylalanine or tryptophan. A D gene is named only where the DNA matches it firmly. Rows may omit the clone size; those that give it use once, few, many or a size class.

>TRBJ2-1|.|TRBV2|TRBD2
CASREREGRYNEQFF
TGTGCCAGCAGGGAGCGGGAGGGCCGTTACAATGAGCAGTTCTTC
>TRBJ2-5|.|TRBV7-3|TRBD2
CASSFGTSGTQYF
TGTGCCAGCAGCTTCGGGACTAGCGGGACCCAGTACTTC
>TRBJ2-7|.|TRBV5-1|.
CASSLVASSRNEQYF
TGCGCCAGCAGCTTGGTTGCATCGAGTCGTAACGAGCAGTACTTC
>TRBJ1-5|few|TRBV12-5|.
CASGLVPTKRKNQPQHF
TGTGCTAGTGGTTTGGTACCTACCAAACGAAAAAATCAGCCCCAGCATTTT
>TRBJ1-2|few|TRBV10-3|TRBD1
CAISEQGTHGYTF
TGTGCCATCAGTGAACAGGGGACGCATGGCTACACCTTC
>TRBJ2-7|.|TRBV19|TRBD1
CASSPGGGYEQYF
TGTGCCAGTAGCCCAGGGGGCGGGTACGAGCAGTACTTC
>TRBJ2-1|.|TRBV5-4|.
CASSYPGRDNEQFF
TGTGCCAGCAGCTACCCGGGAAGGGACAATGAGCAGTTCTTC
>TRBJ2-3|.|TRBV9|.
CASSVVSGATDTQYF
TGTGCCAGCAGCGTAGTATCGGGAGCCACAGATACGCAGTATTTT
>TRBJ2-3|.|TRBV23-1|.
CASSQSRGGLADTQYF
TGCGCCAGCAGTCAATCGAGGGGGGGCCTCGCAGATACGCAGTATTTT
>TRBJ1-5|.|TRBV5-1|TRBD1
CASSLEGARGNQPQHF
TGCGCCAGCAGCTTGGAGGGGGCGCGTGGCAATCAGCCCCAGCATTTT
>TRBJ2-2|.|TRBV11-3|TRBD1
CASGTGTGDTGELFF
TGTGCCAGCGGGACCGGGACAGGGGACACCGGGGAGCTGTTTTTT
>TRBJ2-3|.|TRBV27|.
CASSLSSHLGALDTQYF
TGTGCCAGCAGTTTATCGTCCCACCTGGGGGCGTTAGATACGCAGTATTTT
>TRBJ1-6|.|TRBV19|TRBD1
CASTDRSSNSPLHF
TGTGCCAGTACGGACAGGTCTTCTAATTCACCCCTCCACTTT
>TRBJ1-2|.|TRBV6-5|.
CASDIENSFPGGYTF
TGTGCCAGCGATATTGAGAACAGTTTTCCTGGCGGCTACACCTTC
>TRBJ2-1|.|TRBV13|TRBD2
CASSRIAGTYNEQFF
TGTGCCAGCAGCCGTATAGCGGGGACCTACAATGAGCAGTTCTTC
>TRBJ1-2|.|TRBV9|.
CASSAARGNYGYTF
TGTGCCAGCAGCGCCGCCCGGGGTAACTATGGCTACACCTTC
>TRBJ2-6|.|TRBV9|.
CASSVDPRSGGANVLTF
TGTGCCAGCAGCGTAGACCCCCGGAGCGGTGGGGCCAACGTCCTGACTTTC
>TRBJ1-5|few|TRBV10-3|.
CATRGGAGQPQHF
TGTGCCACCCGGGGGGGGGCTGGTCAGCCCCAGCATTTT
>TRBJ2-7|few|TRBV7-2|TRBD2
CASSHRLAGVTGGIYEQYF
TGTGCCAGCAGCCACCGACTAGCGGGGGTGACCGGGGGAATATACGAGCAGTACTTC
>TRBJ2-7|.|TRBV5-1|TRBD2
CASSFSSGGFSYEQYF
TGCGCCAGCAGCTTCTCTAGCGGGGGCTTCTCCTACGAGCAGTACTTC
>TRBJ2-3|few|TRBV5-1|.
CASSLEGAGSRTDTQYF
TGCGCCAGCAGCTTGGAGGGGGCGGGATCGCGCACAGATACGCAGTATTTT
>TRBJ2-7|.|TRBV7-8|.
CASSLAGRGRGYEQYF
TGTGCCAGCAGCTTAGCGGGCAGGGGCAGGGGCTACGAGCAGTACTTC
>TRBJ1-5|.|TRBV25-1|TRBD1
CASSETGFHQPQHF
TGTGCCAGCAGTGAGACAGGGTTTCATCAGCCCCAGCATTTT
>TRBJ2-1|few|TRBV6-5|TRBD1
CASSRQGASYNEQFF
TGTGCCAGCAGTAGACAGGGGGCATCCTACAATGAGCAGTTCTTC
>TRBJ2-1|.|TRBV11-2|.
CASSFSGGAYNEQFF
TGTGCCAGCAGCTTCTCGGGGGGCGCTTACAATGAGCAGTTCTTC
>TRBJ1-3|.|TRBV10-1|TRBD1
CASRKQGARGNTIYF
TGCGCCAGCAGGAAACAGGGGGCTCGGGGAAACACCATATATTTT
>TRBJ1-1|few|TRBV5-5|.
CASRLDIGGLGTEAFF
TGTGCCAGCAGATTGGATATCGGGGGGCTGGGCACTGAAGCTTTCTTT
>TRBJ1-3|.|TRBV9|TRBD1
CASSVEPGQGIYF
TGTGCCAGCAGCGTAGAACCGGGACAGGGCATATATTTT
>TRBJ1-1|.|TRBV7-3|TRBD1
CASSLTGGNTEAFF
TGTGCCAGCAGCTTGACAGGGGGCAACACTGAAGCTTTCTTT
>TRBJ2-7|.|TRBV9|TRBD1
CASSQTGGPEQYF
TGTGCCAGCAGCCAGACAGGGGGCCCCGAGCAGTACTTC
>TRBJ2-7|.|TRBV14|TRBD1
CASSQGPGQGSYEQYF
TGTGCCAGCAGCCAAGGGCCGGGACAGGGGTCCTACGAGCAGTACTTC
>TRBJ2-3|few|TRBV9|TRBD2
CASSVGGNLADTQYF
TGTGCCAGCAGCGTGGGGGGGAATCTCGCAGATACGCAGTATTTT
>TRBJ2-5|once|TRBV5-4|TRBD1
CASSFRQGAKETQYF
TGTGCCAGCAGCTTCAGACAGGGGGCTAAAGAGACCCAGTACTTC
>TRBJ2-7|.|TRBV6-1|TRBD1
CASSVHGTGTYEQYF
TGTGCCAGCAGTGTACACGGGACAGGGACCTACGAGCAGTACTTC
>TRBJ2-7|.|TRBV4-3|TRBD1
CASSQDLGQSSYEQYF
TGCGCCAGCAGCCAAGATTTGGGACAGAGCTCCTACGAGCAGTACTTC
>TRBJ2-2|.|TRBV9|TRBD2
CASSVAGGLAFNTGELFF
TGTGCCAGCAGCGTAGCAGGAGGACTAGCGTTTAACACCGGGGAGCTGTTTTTT
>TRBJ2-7|once|TRBV7-8|.
CASSLTGYEQYF
TGTGCCAGCAGCTTAACGGGGTACGAGCAGTACTTC
>TRBJ2-5|.|TRBV7-6|.
CASSEDRQETQYF
TGTGCCAGCAGCGAAGACAGACAAGAGACCCAGTACTTC
>TRBJ2-5|.|TRBV5-1|.
CASSLDGNQETQYF
TGCGCCAGCAGCTTGGACGGGAACCAAGAGACCCAGTACTTC
>TRBJ2-2|.|TRBV5-1|TRBD2
CASSLRLAGANTGELFF
TGCGCCAGCAGCCTTAGACTAGCGGGGGCGAACACCGGGGAGCTGTTTTTT
>TRBJ2-2|few|TRBV7-2|.
CASSQLIRNTGELFF
TGTGCCAGCAGCCAACTTATAAGAAACACCGGGGAGCTGTTTTTT
>TRBJ2-3|.|TRBV7-6|TRBD1
CASSPIPGQLATDTQYF
TGTGCCAGCAGCCCGATTCCGGGACAGCTGGCCACAGATACGCAGTATTTT
>TRBJ2-2|.|TRBV6-5|TRBD2
CASSFRGGTGELFF
TGTGCCAGCAGCTTCCGCGGGGGCACCGGGGAGCTGTTTTTT
>TRBJ2-5|.|TRBV18|.
CASSRGLQETQYF
TGTGCCAGCTCACGCGGACTGCAAGAGACCCAGTACTTC
>TRBJ2-7|.|TRBV28|TRBD2
CASKASGDFYEQYF
TGTGCCAGCAAGGCTAGCGGAGACTTTTACGAGCAGTACTTC
>TRBJ2-3|.|TRBV28|.
CASSLDSGTDTQYF
TGTGCCAGCAGTTTGGACAGCGGCACAGATACGCAGTATTTT
>TRBJ2-7|.|TRBV6-6|.
CASSYSDSVYEQYF
TGTGCCAGCAGTTACTCGGACAGTGTGTACGAGCAGTACTTC
>TRBJ1-2|.|TRBV4-3|TRBD1
CASSQDETGGGYTF
TGCGCCAGCAGCCAAGACGAGACAGGGGGTGGCTACACCTTC
>TRBJ2-1|.|TRBV19|TRBD2
CASSNSGGLNNEQFF
TGTGCCAGTAGTAATAGCGGGGGGCTCAACAATGAGCAGTTCTTC
>TRBJ2-1|.|TRBV7-6|TRBD2
CASSLAPSGSSYNEQFF
TGTGCCAGCAGCTTAGCGCCTAGCGGGAGCTCCTACAATGAGCAGTTCTTC
>TRBJ1-4|.|TRBV6-1|.
CASTFRGQGGEKLFF
TGTGCCAGTACCTTCAGGGGTCAGGGCGGAGAAAAACTGTTTTTT
>TRBJ2-7|.|TRBV6-5|.
CASSSSSSYEQYF
TGTGCCAGCAGTTCCTCGAGCTCCTACGAGCAGTACTTC
>TRBJ1-2|.|TRBV5-4|.
CASSSMRQAREYGYTF
TGTGCCAGCAGCTCGATGAGACAGGCCCGAGAATATGGCTACACCTTC
>TRBJ1-2|.|TRBV29-1|.
CSVPEGGYTF
TGCAGCGTCCCCGAGGGTGGCTACACCTTC
>TRBJ1-5|.|TRBV19|TRBD1
CASRGQVNQPQHF
TGTGCCAGTAGGGGACAGGTCAATCAGCCCCAGCATTTT